The clone carrying this T cell receptor beta chain was seen a handful of times. Its antigen is not identified. This entry is derived from a study of T cells in Graves' hyperthyroidism and ophthalmopathy. Overall study: The authors collected peripheral blood at initial diagnosis, before any treatment.

Patients between 18 and 65 years old had hyperthyroidism, newly diagnosed and lasting under 2 months. General study points: Progression to ophthalmopathy was predicted a median of approximately seven months early.

The germline gives CDR1 LNHDA, CDR2 SQIVND (reference sequence). V was trimmed by 6 bases and J by 4 bases, leaving 16 bases between them. This CDR3 contains 14 residues. Regions amplified from RNA transcripts were the TCR beta CDR3 regions. In the first-round RT-PCR of the TCR CDR3, the HTBI primer set was used. TCRdb reprocessed the multiplex PCR reads via MiXCR and lists one record per CDR3 protein. The sample holds approximately 620,000 distinct CDR3 sequences, over 11% seen once. The chain is built from TRBV19 and TRBJ2-7; D perhaps matches TRBD2 (7 bases). The TCR was taken from a woman in her twenties or thirties with Graves' hyperthyroidism that later progressed to Graves' ophthalmopathy. The sequencing sample was made of blood. CDR3 amino acids: CASRGGGRGYEQYF. In DNA form, the CDR3 reads TGTGCCAGTAGGGGGGGGGGCAGGGGTTACGAGCAGTACTTC.